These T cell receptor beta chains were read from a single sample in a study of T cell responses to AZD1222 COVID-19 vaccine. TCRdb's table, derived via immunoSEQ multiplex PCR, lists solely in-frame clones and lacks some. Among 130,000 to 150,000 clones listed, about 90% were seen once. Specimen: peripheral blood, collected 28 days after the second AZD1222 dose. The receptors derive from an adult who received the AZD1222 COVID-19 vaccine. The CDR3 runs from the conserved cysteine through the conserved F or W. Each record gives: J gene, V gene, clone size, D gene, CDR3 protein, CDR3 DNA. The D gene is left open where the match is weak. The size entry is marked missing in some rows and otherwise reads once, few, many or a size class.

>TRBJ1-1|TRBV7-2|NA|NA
CASSRVLGLEAFF
TGTGCCAGCAGCCGGGTCCTAGGGCTGGAAGCTTTCTTT
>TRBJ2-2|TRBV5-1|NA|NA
CASSLGGEYTGELFF
TGCGCCAGCAGCTTAGGGGGGGAGTACACCGGGGAGCTGTTTTTT
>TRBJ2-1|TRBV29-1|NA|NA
CSVLGARGSSYNEQFF
TGCAGCGTTTTGGGGGCGCGGGGAAGCTCCTACAATGAGCAGTTCTTC
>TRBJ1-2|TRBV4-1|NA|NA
CASSQDWTYGYTF
TGCGCCAGCAGCCAAGATTGGACCTATGGCTACACCTTC
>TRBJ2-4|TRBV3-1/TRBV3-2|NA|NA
CASSKGTGAPKNIQYF
TGTGCCAGCAGCAAGGGTACGGGGGCCCCAAAAAACATTCAGTACTTC
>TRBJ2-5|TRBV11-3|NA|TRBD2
CASSSLAGGAQETQYF
TGTGCCAGCAGCTCCTTAGCGGGAGGCGCCCAAGAGACCCAGTACTTC
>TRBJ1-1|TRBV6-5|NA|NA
CASSYPGRSNTEAFF
TGTGCCAGCAGTTACCCCGGCAGATCGAACACTGAAGCTTTCTTT
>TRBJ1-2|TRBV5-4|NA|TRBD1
CASSPRDRGSNYGYTF
TGTGCCAGCAGCCCTCGGGACAGGGGAAGTAACTATGGCTACACCTTC
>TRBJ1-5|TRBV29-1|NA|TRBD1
CSVRTGMGNQPQHF
TGCAGCGTTCGGACAGGGATGGGCAATCAGCCCCAGCATTTT
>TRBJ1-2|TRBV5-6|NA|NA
CASSLNIGVPHYGYTF
TGTGCCAGCAGCCTGAACATAGGAGTTCCACACTATGGCTACACCTTC
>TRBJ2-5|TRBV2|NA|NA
CASSEATWGEGETQYF
TGTGCCAGCAGTGAAGCGACCTGGGGGGAAGGGGAGACCCAGTACTTC
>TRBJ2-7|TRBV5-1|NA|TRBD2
CASSPGGTSGSSYEQYF
TGCGCCAGCAGCCCGGGGGGGACTAGCGGGAGCTCCTACGAGCAGTACTTC
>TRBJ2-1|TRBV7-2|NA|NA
CASSLVGGRSRGRYNEQFF
TGTGCCAGCAGCTTAGTAGGGGGCCGTTCGCGCGGGAGGTACAATGAGCAGTTCTTC
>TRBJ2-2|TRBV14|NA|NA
CASSSRRVPTGELFF
TGTGCCAGCAGCTCCCGGAGGGTTCCCACCGGGGAGCTGTTTTTT
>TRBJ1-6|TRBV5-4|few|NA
CASSLDRSNSPLHF
TGTGCCAGCAGCTTGGACAGAAGTAATTCACCCCTCCACTTT
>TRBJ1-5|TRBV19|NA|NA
CASSGVAGALNQPQHF
TGTGCCAGTAGTGGGGTGGCAGGGGCCCTGAATCAGCCCCAGCATTTT
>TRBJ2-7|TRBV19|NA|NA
CASSTTGKSSYEQYF
TGTGCCAGTAGTACGACAGGAAAGAGCTCCTACGAGCAGTACTTC
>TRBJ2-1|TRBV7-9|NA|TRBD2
CASSLRGEFF
TGTGCCAGCAGCTTACGGGGGGAGTTCTTC
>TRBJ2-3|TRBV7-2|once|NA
CASSLGSGNSPTDTQYF
TGTGCCAGCAGCTTAGGTTCGGGTAATAGTCCCACAGATACGCAGTATTTT
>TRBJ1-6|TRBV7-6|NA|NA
CASSLAQSNSPLHF
TGTGCCAGCAGCTTAGCGCAGAGTAATTCACCCCTCCACTTT
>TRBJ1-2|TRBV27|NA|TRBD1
CASSLGQGARGYTF
TGTGCCAGCAGTTTAGGACAGGGGGCGAGGGGCTACACCTTC
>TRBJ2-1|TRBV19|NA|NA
CASSMWGSHNEQFF
TGTGCCAGTAGTATGTGGGGTTCCCACAATGAGCAGTTCTTC
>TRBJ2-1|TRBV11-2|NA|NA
CASSLGRSSYNEQFF
TGTGCCAGCAGCTTAGGGCGGAGCTCCTACAATGAGCAGTTCTTC
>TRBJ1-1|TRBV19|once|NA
CASSIVGMVNTEAFF
TGTGCCAGTAGTATAGTAGGGATGGTGAACACTGAAGCTTTCTTT
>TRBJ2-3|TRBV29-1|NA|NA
CSVVGGSFHTQYF
TGCAGCGTTGTCGGCGGCAGCTTTCATACGCAGTATTTT
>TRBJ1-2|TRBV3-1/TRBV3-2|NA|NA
CASSQVPWRGALYGYTF
TGTGCCAGCAGCCAAGTTCCGTGGAGGGGGGCCCTTTATGGCTACACCTTC
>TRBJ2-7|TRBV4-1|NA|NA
CASSQGGALTFSYEQYF
TGCGCCAGCAGCCAAGGGGGAGCCTTAACTTTCTCCTACGAGCAGTACTTC
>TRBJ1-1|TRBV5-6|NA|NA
CASRWGSEAFF
TGTGCCAGCAGGTGGGGGTCTGAAGCTTTCTTT
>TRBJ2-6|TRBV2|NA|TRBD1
CASTPTGAGANVLTF
TGTGCCAGCACCCCGACAGGGGCTGGGGCCAACGTCCTGACTTTC
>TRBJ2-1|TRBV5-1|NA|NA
CASTARGRISYNEQFF
TGCGCCAGCACGGCAAGAGGACGGATCTCCTACAATGAGCAGTTCTTC
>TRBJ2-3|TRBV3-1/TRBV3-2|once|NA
CASSQRGAHTDTQYF
TGTGCCAGCAGCCAACGGGGGGCCCACACAGATACGCAGTATTTT
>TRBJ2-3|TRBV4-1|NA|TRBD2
CASSQDGTSGRARDTQYF
TGCGCCAGCAGCCAAGACGGGACTAGCGGGAGGGCCAGAGATACGCAGTATTTT
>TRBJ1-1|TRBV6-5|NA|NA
CASSYSSTGAEAFF
TGTGCCAGCAGTTACTCGAGCACGGGGGCTGAAGCTTTCTTT
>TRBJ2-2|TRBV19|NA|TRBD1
CASRLDRAGAGELFF
TGTGCCAGCAGACTGGACAGGGCAGGCGCCGGGGAGCTGTTTTTT
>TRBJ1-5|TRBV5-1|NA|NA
CASSLAGMGADPQHF
TGCGCCAGCAGCTTGGCCGGGATGGGGGCCGATCCCCAGCATTTT
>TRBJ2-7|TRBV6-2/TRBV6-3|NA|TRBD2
CASSPGTSVEYF
TGTGCCAGCAGTCCCGGGACTAGTGTCGAGTACTTC
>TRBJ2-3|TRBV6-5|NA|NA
CASKVGSADTQYF
TGTGCCAGCAAAGTGGGCAGTGCAGATACGCAGTATTTT
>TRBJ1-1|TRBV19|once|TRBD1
CASSIRGTAAFF
TGTGCCAGTAGTATACGGGGGACAGCGGCTTTCTTT
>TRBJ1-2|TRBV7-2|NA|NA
CASSSYREVVYGYTF
TGTGCCAGCAGCTCCTACAGGGAGGTCGTCTATGGCTACACCTTC
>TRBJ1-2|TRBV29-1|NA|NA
CSVARDGTLYGYTF
TGCAGCGTTGCGCGGGACGGAACTCTCTATGGCTACACCTTC
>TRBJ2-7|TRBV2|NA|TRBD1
CASRQDRGPYEQYF
TGTGCCAGCAGGCAGGACAGGGGACCTTACGAGCAGTACTTC
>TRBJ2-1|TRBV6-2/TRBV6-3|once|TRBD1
CASSRGQGPYNEQFF
TGTGCCAGCAGTAGGGGACAGGGCCCCTACAATGAGCAGTTCTTC
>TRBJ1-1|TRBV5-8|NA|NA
CASSFFVVVGGVGTEAFF
TGTGCCAGCAGCTTTTTTGTTGTGGTAGGGGGGGTCGGCACTGAAGCTTTCTTT
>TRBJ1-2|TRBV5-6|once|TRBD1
CASSYRTGKIDGYTF
TGTGCCAGCAGTTACCGGACAGGGAAGATCGACGGCTACACCTTC